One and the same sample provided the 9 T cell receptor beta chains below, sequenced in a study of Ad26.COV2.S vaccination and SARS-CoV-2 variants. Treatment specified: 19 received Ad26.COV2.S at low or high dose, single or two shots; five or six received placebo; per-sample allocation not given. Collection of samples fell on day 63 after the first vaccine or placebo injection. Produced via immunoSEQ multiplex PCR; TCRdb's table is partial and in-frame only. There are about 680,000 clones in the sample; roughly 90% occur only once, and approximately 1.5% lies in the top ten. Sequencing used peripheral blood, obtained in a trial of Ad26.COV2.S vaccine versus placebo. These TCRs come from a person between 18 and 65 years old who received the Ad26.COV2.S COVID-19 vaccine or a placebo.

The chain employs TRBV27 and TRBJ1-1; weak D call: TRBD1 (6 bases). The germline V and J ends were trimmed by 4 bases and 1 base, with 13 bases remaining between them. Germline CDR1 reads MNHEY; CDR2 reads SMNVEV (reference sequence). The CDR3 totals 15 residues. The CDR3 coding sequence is TGTGCCAGCAGTTCTCGGGGGGCGCCGAACACTGAAGCTTTCTTT. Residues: CASSSRGAPNTEAFF.

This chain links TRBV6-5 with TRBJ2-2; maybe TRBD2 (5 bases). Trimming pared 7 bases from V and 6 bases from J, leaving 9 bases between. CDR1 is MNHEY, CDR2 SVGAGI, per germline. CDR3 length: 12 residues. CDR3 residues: CASTRSAGELFF. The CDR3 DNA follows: TGTGCCAGCACTCGTAGCGCCGGGGAGCTGTTTTTT.

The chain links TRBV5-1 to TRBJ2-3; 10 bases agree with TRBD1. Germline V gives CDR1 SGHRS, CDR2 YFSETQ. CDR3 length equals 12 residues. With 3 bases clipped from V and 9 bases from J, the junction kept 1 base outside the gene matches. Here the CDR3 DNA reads TGCGCCAGCAGCTGGGACAGGGGCACGCAGTATTTT. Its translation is CASSWDRGTQYF. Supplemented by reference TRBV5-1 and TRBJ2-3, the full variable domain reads KAGVTQTPRYLIKTRGQQVTLSCSPISGHRSVSWYQQTPGQGLQFLFEYFSETQRNKGNFPGRFSGRQFSNSRSEMNVSTLELGDSALYLCASSWDRGTQYFGPGTRLTVL.

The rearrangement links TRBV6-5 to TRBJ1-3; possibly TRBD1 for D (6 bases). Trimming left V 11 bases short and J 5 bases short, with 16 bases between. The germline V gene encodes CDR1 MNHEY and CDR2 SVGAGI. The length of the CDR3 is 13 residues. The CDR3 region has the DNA TGTGCCTCGTCGGGGGGCGGGAGAAACACCATATATTTT. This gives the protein CASSGGGRNTIYF.

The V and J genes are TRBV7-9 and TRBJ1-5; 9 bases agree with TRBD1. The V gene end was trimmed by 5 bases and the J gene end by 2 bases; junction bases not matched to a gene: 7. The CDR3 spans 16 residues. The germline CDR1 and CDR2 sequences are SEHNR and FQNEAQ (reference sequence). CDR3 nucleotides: TGTGCCAGCAGCCCAACAGGGGGCCAGGGCAATCAGCCCCAGCATTTT. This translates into CASSPTGGQGNQPQHF.

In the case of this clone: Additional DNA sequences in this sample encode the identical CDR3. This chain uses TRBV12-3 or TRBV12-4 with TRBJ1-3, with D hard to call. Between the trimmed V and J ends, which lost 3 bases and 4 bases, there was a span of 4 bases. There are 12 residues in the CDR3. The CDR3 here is CASSFSGNTIYF. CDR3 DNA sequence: TGTGCCAGCAGTTTCAGCGGAAACACCATATATTTT.

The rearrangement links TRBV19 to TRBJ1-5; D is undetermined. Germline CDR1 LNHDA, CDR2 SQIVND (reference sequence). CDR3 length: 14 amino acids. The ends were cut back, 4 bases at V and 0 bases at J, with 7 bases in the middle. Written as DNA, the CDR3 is TGTGCCAGTAGTAAGGAGTATAGCAATCAGCCCCAGCATTTT. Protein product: CASSKEYSNQPQHF.

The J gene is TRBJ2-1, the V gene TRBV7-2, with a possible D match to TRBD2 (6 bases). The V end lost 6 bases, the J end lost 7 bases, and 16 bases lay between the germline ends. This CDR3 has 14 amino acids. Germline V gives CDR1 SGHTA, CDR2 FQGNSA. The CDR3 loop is CASRSVGRDNEQFF. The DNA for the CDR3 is TGTGCCAGCAGATCTGTGGGGCGGGATAATGAGCAGTTCTTC.

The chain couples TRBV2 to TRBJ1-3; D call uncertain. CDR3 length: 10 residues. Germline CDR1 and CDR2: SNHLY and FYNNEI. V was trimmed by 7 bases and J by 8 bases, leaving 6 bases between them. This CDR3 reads CASILDTIYF. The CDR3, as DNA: TGTGCCAGCATCCTGGACACCATATATTTT.